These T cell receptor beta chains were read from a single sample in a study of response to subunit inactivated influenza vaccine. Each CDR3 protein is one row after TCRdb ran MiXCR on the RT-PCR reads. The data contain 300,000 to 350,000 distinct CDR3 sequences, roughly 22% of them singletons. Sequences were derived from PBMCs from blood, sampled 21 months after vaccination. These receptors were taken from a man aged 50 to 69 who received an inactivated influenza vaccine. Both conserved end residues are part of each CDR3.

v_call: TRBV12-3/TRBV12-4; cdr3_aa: CASSEAGDSYEQYF
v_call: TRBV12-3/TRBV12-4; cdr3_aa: CASSPEGGGYQPQHF
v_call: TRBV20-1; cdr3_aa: CSASDWTSGANVLTF
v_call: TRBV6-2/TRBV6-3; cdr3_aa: CATKGTEVIGTEAFF
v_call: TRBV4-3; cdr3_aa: CASSQTPYNEQFF
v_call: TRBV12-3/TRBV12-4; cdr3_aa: CASRPREKVYVEQFF
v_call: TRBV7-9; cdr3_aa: CASSLLGQVTDTQYF
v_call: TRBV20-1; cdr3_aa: CSAGAMKRDSTDTQYF
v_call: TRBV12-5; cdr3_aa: CASGSGNRAGTDTQYF
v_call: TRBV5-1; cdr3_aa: CASQVGTSTEAFF
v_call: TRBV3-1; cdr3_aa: CASSQGIARGFAQPQHF
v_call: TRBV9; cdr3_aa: CASSAGDTDTQYF
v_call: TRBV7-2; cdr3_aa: CASSLGPSPDGYTF
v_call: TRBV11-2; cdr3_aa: CASSPNLNTGELFF
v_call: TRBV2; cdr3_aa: CASWPGQGPTDTQYF
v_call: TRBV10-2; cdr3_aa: CASSVIVGTEDEKLFF
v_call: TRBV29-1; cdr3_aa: CSVGSGGNQPQHF
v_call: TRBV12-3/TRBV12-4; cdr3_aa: CASSSGTSPGELFF
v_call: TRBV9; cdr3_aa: CASSVVGGEQFF
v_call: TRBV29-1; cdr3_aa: CSVEQVGRSSYGYTF
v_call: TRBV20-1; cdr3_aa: CSAPRDGGNYGYTF
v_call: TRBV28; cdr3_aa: CASSFEGLAYEQYF
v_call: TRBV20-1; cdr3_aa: CSARDPGLYEQYF
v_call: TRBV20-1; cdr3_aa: CSARRQAPLRGYTF
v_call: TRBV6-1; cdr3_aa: CASSQEISYSPLHF
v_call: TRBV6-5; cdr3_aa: CASSSPQTRGFSYEQYF
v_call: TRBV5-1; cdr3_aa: CASSLSGGWEPQHF
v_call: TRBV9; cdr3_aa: CASSPRDRPYEQYF
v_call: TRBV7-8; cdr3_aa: CASSKGLVTGELFF
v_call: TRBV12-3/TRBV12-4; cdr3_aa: CASSFSGREQYF
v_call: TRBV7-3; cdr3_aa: CASSSLAESTDTQYF
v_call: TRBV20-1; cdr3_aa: CSATAGGAYNQPQHF
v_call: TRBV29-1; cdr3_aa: CSVGRTGGRDNEQFF
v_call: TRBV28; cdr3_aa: CASSLLSENQPQHF
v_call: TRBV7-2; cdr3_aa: CASSLAGLSTDTQYF
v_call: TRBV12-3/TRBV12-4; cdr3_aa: CASRRRDLNTEAFF
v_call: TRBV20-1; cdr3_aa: CSARDPAGNSNQPQHF
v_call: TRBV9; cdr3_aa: CASSALASGGGTQYF
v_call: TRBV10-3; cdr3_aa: CAISEGGGLVRSSYEQYF
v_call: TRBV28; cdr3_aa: CASSLSVGTGNTEAFF
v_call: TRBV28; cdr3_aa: CASVSGSGGSGNTIYF
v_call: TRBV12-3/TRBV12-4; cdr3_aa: CASSWGQGANSPLHF
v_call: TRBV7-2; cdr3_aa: CASRPPGSGNTIYF
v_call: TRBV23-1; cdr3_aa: CASSQPNGAQAGNEKLFF
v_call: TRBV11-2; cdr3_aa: CASSLDQGAITEAFF
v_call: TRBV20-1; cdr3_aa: CSARDLRASGSSYNEQFF
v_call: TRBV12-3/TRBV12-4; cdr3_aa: CASSPPRSLNTEAFF